Listed below are T cell receptor beta chains from one sample, sequenced in a study of OX40 agonist ivuxolimab in advanced cancers. Here immunoSEQ multiplex PCR was the method, and the copy in TCRdb shows in-frame clones only, minus some. The table lists 34,000 or so clones, 80% to 90% of them singletons. This specimen consisted of CD4+ or CD8+ T cells sorted from blood, obtained in a trial of the OX40 agonist ivuxolimab. The source is an adult with an advanced solid tumor such as melanoma, head and neck, liver or kidney cancer. The CDR3 runs from the conserved cysteine through the conserved F or W. Each record gives: V gene, D gene, J gene, clone size, CDR3 DNA, CDR3 protein. The D gene is left open where the match is weak. A clone size is listed for some rows: how often the clone was seen (once, few, many), or a class if it is expanded.

TRBV7-3	-	TRBJ1-4	few	TGTGCCAGCAGCTTAAATTCAAATGAAAAACTGTTTTTT	CASSLNSNEKLFF
TRBV5-6	TRBD1	TRBJ1-2	-	TGTGCCAGCATGGGACAGGGAGGCTATGGCTACACCTTC	CASMGQGGYGYTF
TRBV29-1	-	TRBJ2-1	-	TGCAGCGTTGATCTCGGGGTAGCCTACAATGAGCAGTTCTTC	CSVDLGVAYNEQFF
TRBV5-8	-	TRBJ2-7	-	TGTGCCAGCAGCTTGTGGGACAATCCCTACGAGCAGTACTTC	CASSLWDNPYEQYF
TRBV2	-	TRBJ1-4	once	TGTGCCAGCAGTGAAGCGGGGCTGTTTTTT	CASSEAGLFF
TRBV10-1	-	TRBJ1-2	-	TGCGCCAGGGGCTTTGGCTATGGCTACACCTTC	CARGFGYGYTF
TRBV5-1	TRBD1	TRBJ1-6	-	TGCGCCAGCAGCTTGGCCCCTACAGGGGAGGGTTCACCCCTCCACTTT	CASSLAPTGEGSPLHF
TRBV28	-	TRBJ1-1	-	TGTGCCAGTGGGAAAACAGGGATTGCCACTGAAGCTTTCTTT	CASGKTGIATEAFF
TRBV15	TRBD1	TRBJ1-2	-	TGTGCCACCAGCAGGGACAGGGGGCACCCAAACTATGGCTACACCTTC	CATSRDRGHPNYGYTF
TRBV11-3	TRBD1	TRBJ2-7	once	TGTGCCAGCAGCTCTTCCGGGACAGGGGGCTACGAGCAGTACTTC	CASSSSGTGGYEQYF
TRBV5-6	-	TRBJ2-1	-	TGTGCCAGCAGCTTGGAGGCGGCGGGCCCCCACAATGAGCAGTTCTTC	CASSLEAAGPHNEQFF
TRBV4-2	-	TRBJ2-2	-	TGTGCCAGCAGCCAAGATGGCGGATTACCCCCGAACACCGGGGAGCTGTTTTTT	CASSQDGGLPPNTGELFF
TRBV28	TRBD2	TRBJ2-3	-	TGTGCCAGCAGTGATAGCGGGCAAAGCACAGATACGCAGTATTTT	CASSDSGQSTDTQYF
TRBV4-1	TRBD2	TRBJ2-5	-	TGCGCCAGCAGCCAAGACAAAACGGGACTAGCGGGAGGGGAGGAGACCCAGTACTTC	CASSQDKTGLAGGEETQYF
TRBV9	TRBD2	TRBJ2-6	-	TGTGCCAGCAGCCCCCGAGGTAGCGGGGGGGTCTCTGGGGCCAACGTCCTGACTTTC	CASSPRGSGGVSGANVLTF
TRBV7-2	-	TRBJ1-5	-	TGTGCCAGCAGCTCCGAGACGGGCTATAGCAATCAGCCCCAGCATTTT	CASSSETGYSNQPQHF
TRBV6-5	-	TRBJ2-2	medium-sized	TGTGCCAGCAGACCGACCCTAACCGGGGAGCTGTTTTTT	CASRPTLTGELFF
TRBV5-5	-	TRBJ2-1	few	TGTGCCAGCAGCTCGGACGCGAGCTCCTACAATGAGCAGTTCTTC	CASSSDASSYNEQFF
TRBV7-9	TRBD1	TRBJ1-3	-	TGTGCCAGCAGCCCCCCGACAGGGATGGGCGGAAACACCATATATTTT	CASSPPTGMGGNTIYF
TRBV30	TRBD2	TRBJ2-2	-	TGTGCCCGGAGTGTACGTTTTAGCGGGAGGTCCGGGGAGCTGTTTTTT	CARSVRFSGRSGELFF
TRBV5-6	TRBD1	TRBJ2-1	-	TGTGCCAGCAGCCGTGGGACAGGGAGCTATCAGTTCTTC	CASSRGTGSYQFF
TRBV28	-	TRBJ2-7	-	TGTGCCAGCAGTTTACCCTCAGGGTTCGAGCAGTACTTC	CASSLPSGFEQYF